Shown below are 26 T cell receptor beta chains from a single sample sequenced in a study of T cells in Graves' hyperthyroidism and ophthalmopathy. Amplification of TCR beta CDR3 regions was performed using RNA transcripts as template. The primer set for the first-round RT-PCR of the TCR CDR3 was HTBI. Using its own MiXCR run on the multiplex PCR reads, TCRdb lists one record per CDR3 protein. The sample contains approximately 300,000 distinct CDR3 sequences, 16% of which appear only once. The sample taken for sequencing was blood. The receptors were sampled from a man younger than 45 with Graves' hyperthyroidism.

This clonotype was observed many times. V usage is TRBV7-9 and J usage is TRBJ2-1, with no clear D. The germline CDR1 and CDR2 sequences are SEHNR and FQNEAQ (reference sequence). The CDR3 runs to 14 residues. V was pared by 8 bases and J by 2 bases, with 13 bases between. CDR3: CASALRGTYNEQFF. CDR3 sequence (DNA): TGTGCCAGCGCCCTACGAGGAACCTACAATGAGCAGTTCTTC.

Ten or more counts support this clonotype. CDR3: CASRMGLAGLNEQFF. CDR3 sequence (DNA): TGTGCCAGCAGAATGGGACTAGCGGGACTGAATGAGCAGTTCTTC. This rearrangement joins TRBV2 to TRBJ2-1; 13 nucleotides agree with TRBD2. J was trimmed by 7 bases and V by 6 bases; bases with no gene match: 6. The CDR3 has 15 residues. Germline V gene data show CDR1 as SNHLY and CDR2 as FYNNEI.

The genes are TRBV7-9 and TRBJ2-1; weak D call: TRBD2 (6 bases). The germline V gene has CDR1 SEHNR and CDR2 FQNEAQ (reference sequence). V lost 4 bases, J lost 2 bases, and 15 bases lay in between. This CDR3 comprises 16 residues. The CDR3: CASSSMSGLTYNEQFF. CDR3 in DNA: TGTGCCAGCAGCTCCATGTCAGGACTAACCTACAATGAGCAGTTCTTC. The full variable domain, its missing parts supplied by reference TRBV7-9 and TRBJ2-1, is DTGVSQNPRHKITKRGQNVTFRCDPISEHNRLYWYRQTLGQGPEFLTYFQNEAQLEKSRLLSDRFSAERPKGSFSTLEIQRTEQGDSAMYLCASSSMSGLTYNEQFFGPGTRLTVL.

This clonotype came up many times. The chain is built from TRBV30 and TRBJ2-7; D gene uncertain. Germline-derived CDR1 and CDR2 are GTSNPN and SVGIG (reference sequence). The CDR3 loop spans 11 amino acids. V lost 0 bases and J 3 bases, leaving 3 bases between the germline ends. In DNA form, the CDR3 reads TGTGCCTGGAGTGTAGGCTACGAGCAGTACTTC. Its translation: CAWSVGYEQYF.

This clonotype was observed a handful of times. The chain is built from TRBV11-2 and TRBJ1-1; D is perhaps TRBD1 (6 bases). The length of the CDR3 is 13 residues. Looked up from germline, CDR1 is SGHAT and CDR2 is FQNNGV. Trimming took off 6 bases at V and 3 bases at J, with 11 bases between the two ends. CDR3 region: CASRWGQDTEAFF. The DNA of the CDR3 is TGTGCCAGCAGGTGGGGGCAGGACACTGAAGCTTTCTTT.

The table lists this clonotype with many counts. The chain joins TRBV27 to TRBJ1-5; D perhaps matches TRBD1 (5 bases). With 6 bases removed from V and 1 base from J, the gap between germline ends came to 13 bases. This CDR3 contains 15 residues. Germline CDR1 MNHEY, CDR2 SMNVEV (reference sequence). The CDR3 loop is CASRPSGGSNQPQHF. The CDR3 DNA follows: TGTGCCAGCAGACCCTCCGGGGGGAGCAATCAGCCCCAGCATTTT.

About this clonotype: Just one base apart from a much larger clone, this may be a read error. The V gene is TRBV6-1, the J gene TRBJ2-7; D perhaps matches TRBD2 (5 bases). The J call could be wrong; TRBJ2-1 is a better fit for the DNA end. This CDR3 spans 15 amino acids. The germline gives CDR1 MNHNS, CDR2 SASEGT. The CDR3 spells CASSEAPGRGYEQFF. The CDR3 bases are TGTGCCAGCAGCGAAGCTCCGGGCAGAGGGTACGAGCAGTTCTTC.

A remark on this clonotype: It may be a read error: a sequence one base away is much more abundant. A read error is likely, as this CDR3 ends without the conserved phenylalanine or tryptophan. The J gene is TRBJ1-5, the V gene TRBV28; D is perhaps TRBD1 (5 bases). This CDR3 is built from 13 residues. The germline V gene has CDR1 MDHEN and CDR2 SYDVKM. Deletions cut 8 bases from V and 0 bases from J, with 8 bases between. Here the CDR3 reads CASRGGSNQPQHS. The CDR3 DNA is TGTGCCAGCCGGGGGGGTAGCAATCAGCCCCAGCATTCT.

This clonotype was detected ten times or more. J is TRBJ2-1 and V is TRBV30; 8 nucleotides match TRBD1. CDR1 and CDR2 (germline): GTSNPN, SVGIG (reference sequence). There are 13 residues in the CDR3. V gave up 2 bases and J gave up 10 bases; unmatched junction bases: 7. The DNA for the CDR3 is TGTGCCTGGAGTTCGACAGGGGATCACGAGCAGTTCTTC. Protein product: CAWSSTGDHEQFF.

This clonotype was seen repeatedly, ten times or more. The chain couples TRBV7-9 to TRBJ2-7; 11 bases map to TRBD2. The CDR3 contains 16 residues. J was trimmed by 5 bases and V by 1 base; bases with no gene match: 7. Germline CDR1 is SEHNR and CDR2 is FQNEAQ (reference sequence). DNA of the CDR3: TGTGCCAGCAGCTTAGGACTAGCGGGACCTTTCCACGAGCAGTACTTC. This codes for CASSLGLAGPFHEQYF.

This clonotype showed up just a few times. V and J are TRBV29-1 and TRBJ2-2, with 9 bases aligning to TRBD2. This CDR3 spans 14 amino acids. The J segment lost 4 bases and the V segment lost 5 bases, leaving 5 bases of the junction unmatched. Germline loops: CDR1 SQVTM, CDR2 ANQGSEA. The CDR3: CSVFAGGGTGELFF. For the CDR3, the DNA is TGCAGCGTTTTTGCGGGAGGGGGCACCGGGGAGCTGTTTTTT.

With regard to this clonotype: Possible read error: a much larger clone is one base away. The chain couples TRBV11-1 to TRBJ1-1, with D maybe TRBD1 (6 bases). This CDR3 contains 13 residues. CDR1 and CDR2 (germline): SGHAT, FQDESV (reference sequence). The V end lost 5 bases, the J end lost 0 bases, and 7 bases lay between the germline ends. CDR3 DNA: TGTGCCAGCAGCCGGACAGTGAACACTGAAGCTTTCTTT. Protein sequence: CASSRTVNTEAFF.

This clonotype was seen ten or more times. This sequence joins TRBV7-9 and TRBJ2-1; possibly TRBD1 for D (5 bases). Germline assignment: CDR1 SEHNR and CDR2 FQNEAQ (reference sequence). V was trimmed by 5 bases and J by 6 bases, leaving 11 bases between them. The CDR3 is 13 amino acids. CDR3 sequence: CASSPSGSNEQFF. CDR3 coding DNA: TGTGCCAGCAGCCCCTCAGGGTCCAATGAGCAGTTCTTC.

This clonotype was seen many times. CDR3 in DNA: TGCGCCAGCAGCTTTTCGGCGGGGGAGCAGTTCTTC. It translates to CASSFSAGEQFF. V gene TRBV5-1 combines with J gene TRBJ2-1; the D gene is possibly TRBD2 (6 bases). The CDR3 consists of 12 residues. Germline assignment: CDR1 SGHRS and CDR2 YFSETQ. V lost 2 bases, J lost 10 bases, and 10 bases lay in between.

At least ten counts were recorded for this clonotype. This chain links TRBV28 with TRBJ2-5; the match to TRBD2 covers 8 bases. Trimming took 3 bases from V and 0 from J; bases not matched to a gene: 3. The length of the CDR3 is 15 residues. CDR1 is MDHEN, CDR2 SYDVKM, per germline. The CDR3 DNA reads TGTGCCAGCAGTTTGCCGGGGGGGTACCAAGAGACCCAGTACTTC. This sequence encodes CASSLPGGYQETQYF.

The chain links TRBV7-9 to TRBJ2-1; 10 nucleotides match TRBD2. Trimming removed 6 bases from V and 4 bases from J; junction bases left unmatched: 15. The CDR3 is 18 amino acids. Per the germline V gene, CDR1 is SEHNR and CDR2 is FQNEAQ (reference sequence). CDR3 sequence reads: CASSSTSGKAQSYNEQFF. In DNA, the CDR3 is TGTGCCAGCAGTTCAACTAGCGGGAAAGCCCAGTCTTACAATGAGCAGTTCTTC.

This clonotype was counted between two and nine times. The V gene is TRBV20-1, the J gene TRBJ2-5; unclear D gene. CDR3 size: 13 residues. Trimming took 0 bases from V and 4 from J, leaving 9 bases between them. Germline loops: CDR1 DFQATT, CDR2 SNEGSKA (reference sequence). CDR3 DNA sequence: TGCAGTGCTAGAGATCTACAGCTAGAGACCCAGTACTTC. This translates into CSARDLQLETQYF.

This clonotype was detected ten times or more. This chain links TRBV5-1 with TRBJ1-2, with 7 nucleotides matching TRBD1. CDR1 and CDR2 from the germline V gene are SGHRS and YFSETQ. The V and J ends lost 6 bases and 3 bases, in that order; junction bases with no gene match: 8. This CDR3 has 14 residues. As DNA, the CDR3 is TGCGCCAGCACCCCGATCGGGACAGACTATGGCTACACCTTC. This gives the protein CASTPIGTDYGYTF.

V and J are TRBV19 and TRBJ2-7, with TRBD2 as a possible D gene (7 bases). The CDR3 covers 16 residues. V was cut by 6 bases and J by 2 bases, with 20 bases left in between. Germline V gene sequence: CDR1 LNHDA, CDR2 SQIVND (reference sequence). CDR3 loop: CASSPGGGGPPYEQYF. CDR3 nucleotide sequence: TGTGCCAGTAGCCCGGGGGGCGGGGGTCCTCCCTACGAGCAGTACTTC.

Ten or more counts support this clonotype. The chain joins TRBV7-9 to TRBJ2-1; 8 nucleotides align to TRBD2. Germline V CDR1 and CDR2: SEHNR, FQNEAQ (reference sequence). J was trimmed by 6 bases and V by 5 bases; bases with no gene match: 9. The length of the CDR3 is 15 residues. The DNA of the CDR3 is TGTGCCAGCAGCCAAACTAGCGGCCGACTCAATGAGCAGTTCTTC. Encoded protein: CASSQTSGRLNEQFF.

This clonotype was detected ten times or more. The chain employs TRBV5-6 and TRBJ2-7, with 9 bases fitting TRBD1. The CDR3 contains 15 residues. Germline-derived CDR1 and CDR2 are SGHDT and YYEEEE. V lost 4 bases, J lost 5 bases, and 10 bases stayed unmatched. The DNA for the CDR3 is TGTGCCAGCAGCCCGTGGACAGGGGCTGTAGACGAGCAGTACTTC. It codes for CASSPWTGAVDEQYF.

Many counts were recorded for this clonotype. The rearrangement uses TRBV11-2 and TRBJ2-7, with 9 bases matching TRBD1. Germline V gene sequence: CDR1 SGHAT, CDR2 FQNNGV. V dropped 5 bases and J dropped 6; count of bases not matched to a gene: 11. This CDR3 comprises 15 residues. The CDR3 region has the DNA TGTGCCAGCAGCCACCAGGTCGCGACAGGGGGCGAGCAGTACTTC. Its translation: CASSHQVATGGEQYF.

CDR3: CSVGAGNQPQHF. The DNA for the CDR3 is TGCAGCGTTGGGGCAGGCAATCAGCCCCAGCATTTT. The J gene is TRBJ1-5, the V gene TRBV29-1; no firm D call. Germline V lookup: CDR1 SQVTM, CDR2 ANQGSEA. CDR3 length: 12 amino acids. V gave up 4 bases and J gave up 2 bases, with 6 bases separating them. Full variable domain (outside the CDR3, taken from reference TRBV29-1 and TRBJ1-5): SAVISQKPSRDICQRGTSLTIQCQVDSQVTMMFWYRQQPGQSLTLIATANQGSEATYESGFVIDKFPISRPNLTFSTLTVSNMSPEDSSIYLCSVGAGNQPQHFGDGTRLSIL.

This clonotype was detected only a few times. The chain has TRBV19 and TRBJ2-5; D unresolved. Trimming pared 3 bases from V and 5 bases from J, leaving 7 bases between. Germline V gives CDR1 LNHDA, CDR2 SQIVND (reference sequence). The CDR3 is 12 residues long. The CDR3 region is CASSMTAETQYF. CDR3 nucleotide sequence: TGTGCCAGTAGTATGACTGCGGAGACCCAGTACTTC.

As to this clonotype: This may be a read error: a much more frequent sequence differs by one nucleotide. The chain has TRBV28 and TRBJ2-7; 9 bases are a match to TRBD1. With the DNA end fitting TRBJ2-1 better, the J assignment may be wrong. CDR1 MDHEN and CDR2 SYDVKM come from the germline V gene. The CDR3 length is 15 residues. The CDR3: CANSTPGQGNYEQFF. DNA of the CDR3: TGTGCCAACAGTACGCCGGGACAGGGTAATTATGAGCAGTTCTTC.

This clonotype was recorded at least ten times. The chain combines TRBV6-1 with TRBJ2-7; D gene ambiguous. CDR3 length: 13 residues. From germline, CDR1 is MNHNS and CDR2 SASEGT. Trimming left V 5 bases short and J 4 bases short, with 12 bases between. CDR3 residues: CASSRDLNYEQYF. The DNA of the CDR3 is TGTGCCAGCAGTCGAGACCTTAATTACGAGCAGTACTTC.